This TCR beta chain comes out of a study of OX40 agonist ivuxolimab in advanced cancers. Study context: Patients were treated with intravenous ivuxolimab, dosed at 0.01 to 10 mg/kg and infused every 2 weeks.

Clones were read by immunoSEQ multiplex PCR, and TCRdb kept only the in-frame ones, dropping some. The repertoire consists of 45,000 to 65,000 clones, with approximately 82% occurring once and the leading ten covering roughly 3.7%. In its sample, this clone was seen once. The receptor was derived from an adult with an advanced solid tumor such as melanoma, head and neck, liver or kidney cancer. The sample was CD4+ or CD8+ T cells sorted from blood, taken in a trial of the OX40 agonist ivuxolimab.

This chain's CDR3 is CASSVGQGVNEQYF. For the CDR3, the DNA is TGTGCCAGCAGCGTGGGACAGGGAGTGAACGAGCAGTACTTC. The V and J genes are TRBV5-4 and TRBJ2-7, with 9 bases aligning to TRBD1. The CDR3 extends over 14 amino acids. Germline V gene data show CDR1 as SGHNT and CDR2 as YYREEE (reference sequence). V gave up 4 bases and J gave up 5 bases; unmatched junction bases: 7. Based on the CDR3 plus reference TRBV5-4 and TRBJ2-7, the full variable domain is ETGVTQSPTHLIKTRGQQVTLRCSSQSGHNTVSWYQQALGQGPQFIFQYYREEENGRGNFPPRFSGLQFPNYSSELNVNALELDDSALYLCASSVGQGVNEQYFGPGTRLTVT.